This T cell receptor (beta chain) was identified during a study of Ad26.COV2.S vaccination and SARS-CoV-2 variants. The CDR3 contains 15 residues. Germline assignment: CDR1 ENHRY and CDR2 SYGVKD. J gave up 3 bases and V 6 bases, and 11 bases lay outside the gene matches. Clones were read by immunoSEQ multiplex PCR, and TCRdb kept only the in-frame ones, dropping some. This table has approximately 410,000 clones, 92% appearing once. The treatment here: 15 to 20 received Ad26.COV2.S at low or high dose, single or two shots; several received placebo; per-sample allocation not given. Vaccine and placebo recipients were sampled on day 63 after the first injection.

Material: peripheral blood, obtained in a trial of Ad26.COV2.S vaccine versus placebo. The source is a person aged 18 to 59 who received the Ad26.COV2.S COVID-19 vaccine or a placebo. The chain employs TRBV10-3 and TRBJ2-7, with 7 positions matching TRBD1. The CDR3 sequence is CAISPLDRENYEQYF. CDR3 sequence (DNA): TGTGCCATCAGCCCACTCGACAGGGAGAACTACGAGCAGTACTTC.